The 19 T cell receptor beta chains given below trace back to one sample, sequenced in a study of blood T cell repertoires in COVID-19. Profiled with immunoSEQ multiplex PCR; TCRdb holds only in-frame clones, not every one. The sample records fewer than 400,000 clones, roughly nine tenths being singletons. The sample comprised PBMCs or T cells enriched from blood (not recorded which). These receptors were taken from a woman in her 30s who had recovered from COVID-19.

This clone has a single count. This rearrangement joins TRBV4-3 to TRBJ2-2, with D tentatively TRBD2 (6 bases). Trimming removed 1 base from V and 7 bases from J, with 13 bases in between. The CDR3 has 15 residues. The germline CDR1 and CDR2 sequences are LGHNA and YSLEER. As DNA, the CDR3 is TGCGCCAGCAGCCAAGGGAGCGGGTTAGGCGGGGAGCTGTTTTTT. Translating gives CASSQGSGLGGELFF.

V and J are TRBV6-5 and TRBJ1-1; weak D call: TRBD1 (6 bases). The germline V and J ends were trimmed by 11 bases and 10 bases, with 17 bases remaining between them. Germline V gene data show CDR1 as MNHEY and CDR2 as SVGAGI. The CDR3 consists of 11 residues. The CDR3 loop is CACYNTGLAFF. Here the CDR3 DNA reads TGTGCCTGCTATAATACAGGGTTAGCTTTCTTT.

CDR3 protein: CASSIDDSLGNEQFF. DNA for the CDR3: TGTGCCAGTAGTATAGATGACAGCTTAGGTAATGAGCAGTTCTTC. This rearrangement joins TRBV19 to TRBJ2-1, with TRBD1 as a possible D gene (5 bases). Between the trimmed V and J ends, which lost 0 bases and 7 bases, there was a span of 13 bases. The CDR3 is 15 amino acids. From germline, CDR1 is LNHDA and CDR2 SQIVND (reference sequence).

V gene TRBV24-1 combines with J gene TRBJ2-3; tentatively, D is TRBD2 (5 bases). Germline V gives CDR1 KGHDR, CDR2 SFDVKD. Trimming took 3 bases from V and 6 from J, leaving 12 bases between them. There are 14 residues in the CDR3. The CDR3 loop reads CATSDPWRSDTQYF. The CDR3 nucleotides are TGTGCCACCAGTGATCCCTGGAGGTCCGATACGCAGTATTTT.

The chain recombines TRBV10-3 with TRBJ2-7; D possibly corresponds to TRBD2 (5 bases). CDR3 length equals 11 residues. Trimming cost V 8 bases and J 2 bases, with 7 bases left between them. Germline assignment: CDR1 ENHRY and CDR2 SYGVKD. For the CDR3, the DNA is TGTGCCATCGCCGGGACCTACGAGCAGTACTTC. It encodes CAIAGTYEQYF.

The chain uses TRBV9 and TRBJ2-2, with 7 positions matching TRBD2. Trimming at V came to 0 bases and at J to 3 bases, leaving 5 bases not matched to a gene. The CDR3 consists of 16 residues. In germline, CDR1 is SGDLS, CDR2 YYNGEE. The CDR3 DNA sequence: TGTGCCAGCAGCGTAGGGAGCGGGGCCGACACCGGGGAGCTGTTTTTT. This codes for CASSVGSGADTGELFF.

The V gene is TRBV3-1 (or the pseudogene TRBV3-2), the J gene TRBJ2-5; D gene ambiguous. Per germline, CDR1 LGHDT and CDR2 YNNKEL (reference sequence). Trimming cost V 0 bases and J 7 bases, with 12 bases left between them. The CDR3 extends over 14 amino acids. Here the CDR3 reads CASSQETVEGTQYF. The CDR3 DNA sequence: TGTGCCAGCAGCCAAGAGACTGTCGAAGGGACCCAGTACTTC.

The V gene is TRBV7-3, the J gene TRBJ1-1; tentatively, D is TRBD1 (5 bases). This CDR3 contains 15 residues. Germline CDR1 reads SGHTA; CDR2 reads FQGTGA. Trimming stripped 0 bases from V and 1 base from J, with 9 bases between. The CDR3 sequence: CASSLTVQGNTEAFF. The CDR3 nucleotides read TGTGCCAGCAGCTTAACTGTCCAGGGGAACACTGAAGCTTTCTTT.

The chain uses TRBV4-2 and TRBJ2-7; TRBD2 matches at 7 bases. This CDR3 is built from 15 residues. Per the germline V gene, CDR1 is LGHNA and CDR2 is YNFKEQ. The V and J ends lost 4 bases and 3 bases, in that order; junction bases with no gene match: 9. The CDR3 DNA sequence: TGTGCCAGCAGCCTTGGGAGCGGGGTTTTCTACGAGCAGTACTTC. It specifies CASSLGSGVFYEQYF.

Comment on this clone: Other DNA sequences in this sample translate to the same CDR3. The chain carries TRBV6-5 and TRBJ2-5; 8 bases align to TRBD1. The junction had 4 bases not matched to a gene; V was cut back by 5 bases and J by 2 bases. Germline CDR1 MNHEY, CDR2 SVGAGI. CDR3 length: 14 amino acids. CDR3 in amino acids: CASSRDRGQETQYF. The CDR3 region has the DNA TGTGCCAGCAGTCGTGACAGGGGACAAGAGACCCAGTACTTC.

The genes are TRBV13 and TRBJ2-3; 8 bases agree with TRBD2. Germline loops: CDR1 PRHDT, CDR2 FYEKMQ (reference sequence). Losses at the gene ends were 5 bases for V and 5 bases for J; bases not matched to a gene: 9. The CDR3 is 15 residues long. CDR3: CASSPRTSYLDTQYF. Here the CDR3 DNA reads TGTGCCAGCAGCCCCCGGACTAGCTATTTAGATACGCAGTATTTT.

The chain couples TRBV15 to TRBJ2-7; the D gene is possibly TRBD2 (5 bases). Trimming stripped 5 bases from V and 3 bases from J, with 11 bases between. The CDR3 runs 13 residues. Germline lookup yields CDR1 LNHNV and CDR2 YYDKDF (reference sequence). The chain's CDR3 is CATSPNAGYEQYF. In DNA form, the CDR3 reads TGTGCCACCAGCCCTAACGCGGGCTACGAGCAGTACTTC.

This clone is a singleton in its sample. J is TRBJ2-5 and V is TRBV30; TRBD1 is a possible D gene (6 bases). The CDR3 has 14 amino acids. V was clipped by 4 bases and J by 4 bases, with 16 bases between them. Germline values: CDR1 GTSNPN, CDR2 SVGIG (reference sequence). The CDR3 region has the DNA TGTGCCTGGAATCGAGGACAGCGTGGAGAGACCCAGTACTTC. The encoded protein is CAWNRGQRGETQYF.

This chain links TRBV10-2 with TRBJ1-2; D possibly corresponds to TRBD1 (5 bases). The ends were cut back, 2 bases at V and 6 bases at J, with 10 bases in the middle. The CDR3 has 13 amino acids. Germline CDR1 is WSHSY and CDR2 is SAAADI. The CDR3, as DNA: TGCGCCAGCAGTGAGAAAAGGACAAATGGCTACACCTTC. Encoded protein: CASSEKRTNGYTF.

The chain employs TRBV19 and TRBJ2-6; D remains ambiguous. CDR1 and CDR2 (germline): LNHDA, SQIVND (reference sequence). V gave up 7 bases and J gave up 0 bases, with 7 bases separating them. The CDR3 spans 14 residues. The CDR3 nucleotides are TGTGCCAGTAAGATGAGCTCTGGGGCCAACGTCCTGACTTTC. This translates into CASKMSSGANVLTF.

The V call is TRBV13, the J call TRBJ1-5; possible D gene TRBD1, 6 bases. This CDR3 has 12 residues. Trimming took off 5 bases at V and 7 bases at J, with 9 bases between the two ends. The germline CDR1 and CDR2 sequences are PRHDT and FYEKMQ (reference sequence). CDR3 amino acids: CASSQDSQPQHF. As DNA, the CDR3 is TGTGCCAGCAGCCAGGACAGCCAGCCCCAGCATTTT.

This clone was seen a handful of times. The rearrangement uses TRBV7-2 and TRBJ1-6; D may be TRBD1 (5 bases). This CDR3 comprises 15 residues. CDR1 is SGHTA and CDR2 is FQGNSA in the germline V gene. V lost 1 base and J 9 bases, leaving 13 bases between the germline ends. CDR3 coding DNA: TGTGCCAGCAGCTTAGTTGTAAGGGGCGGTTCACCCCTCCACTTT. It specifies CASSLVVRGGSPLHF.

This rearrangement joins TRBV27 to TRBJ2-6; 7 nucleotides match TRBD1. There are 16 residues in the CDR3. V shed 4 bases, J shed 3 bases, and the junction held 6 bases outside the gene matches. CDR1 and CDR2 (germline): MNHEY, SMNVEV (reference sequence). DNA for the CDR3: TGTGCCAGCAGTTCCCAGGGGACAGTTGGGGCCAACGTCCTGACTTTC. Encoded protein: CASSSQGTVGANVLTF.

The rearrangement links TRBV28 to TRBJ2-1; no clear D. Germline V gene data show CDR1 as MDHEN and CDR2 as SYDVKM. Trimming shortened V by 7 bases and J by 7 bases, and 8 bases separated the two germline ends. The CDR3 spans 11 residues. CDR3 DNA sequence: TGTGCCAGCACCGAGAAGAATGAGCAGTTCTTC. It yields the protein CASTEKNEQFF. Using reference TRBV28 and TRBJ2-1 for the parts outside the CDR3, the full variable domain is DVKVTQSSRYLVKRTGEKVFLECVQDMDHENMFWYRQDPGLGLRLIYFSYDVKMKEKGDIPEGYSVSREKKERFSLILESASTNQTSMYLCASTEKNEQFFGPGTRLTVL.